This is a list of T cell receptor beta chains from one sample in a study of cytomegalovirus exposure and HLA in healthy donors. Some clones are missing from TCRdb's copy, which holds only in-frame ones; the method was immunoSEQ multiplex PCR. Here the sample spans 55,000 to 70,000 clones, about nine tenths being singletons. The sequenced material came from PBMCs. The receptors stem from a woman aged 25 to 39 in good health and CMV-seronegative. Both conserved end residues are part of each CDR3. The D gene is left open where the match is weak. Clone size appears in some rows only: once, few, many, or a class for an expanded clone.

j_call clone_size v_call d_call cdr3_nt cdr3_aa
TRBJ2-7 - TRBV15 TRBD1 TGTGCCACCAGCAGAGAAAAGGGGACAGGATTCTACGAGCAGTACTTC CATSREKGTGFYEQYF
TRBJ2-3 - TRBV10-3 TRBD2 TGTGCCATCAGGGGGACTAGCGGGAGGTTGGAAGATACGCAGTATTTT CAIRGTSGRLEDTQYF
TRBJ1-2 few TRBV11-3 - TGTGCCAGCAGCTCCGAGGGAAGGGCGGACTATGGCTACACCTTC CASSSEGRADYGYTF
TRBJ1-1 - TRBV10-2 - TGCGCCAGCAGTGAAGACGGGAGGGACACTGAAGCTTTCTTT CASSEDGRDTEAFF
TRBJ2-2 - TRBV7-9 TRBD1 TGTTCCAGCAGCTTACTGGGGACAGTAACCGGGGAGCTGTTTTTT CSSSLLGTVTGELFF
TRBJ1-1 - TRBV28 TRBD1 TGTGCCAGCAGCCCTAAGGACAGGGGGCGCAACACTGAAGCTTTCTTT CASSPKDRGRNTEAFF
TRBJ2-3 - TRBV10-1 TRBD2 TGCGCCAGCAGTGATGGGCTAGCGGGTACAGATACGCAGTATTTT CASSDGLAGTDTQYF
TRBJ1-4 few TRBV5-5 - TGTGCCAGCAGCTTAGACAGGTTACTGAATGAAAAACTGTTTTTT CASSLDRLLNEKLFF
TRBJ2-7 - TRBV12-5 TRBD2 TGTGCTAGTGGTACCCGGACTAGCAGAAACTACGAGCAGTACTTC CASGTRTSRNYEQYF
TRBJ2-1 - TRBV21-1 - TGTGCCAGCAGCCCTATACAGACAGGGTTAACTAGCGGGAGCGTGAGGGATGAGCAGTTCTTC CASSPIQTGLTSGSVRDEQFF
TRBJ2-2 - TRBV9 - TGTGCCAGCAGCGTAGGGGGGCTATCCCGGAACACCGGGGAGCTGTTTTTT CASSVGGLSRNTGELFF
TRBJ2-7 - TRBV18 TRBD2 TGTGCCAGCTCACCAATAACCGGGACTAGCGAGTCCTACGAGCAGTACTTC CASSPITGTSESYEQYF
TRBJ1-1 - TRBV13 - TGTGCCAGCAGCCCGACAGCGGGGAACACTGAAGCTTTCTTT CASSPTAGNTEAFF
TRBJ2-5 - TRBV9 - TGTGCCAGCAGCGTAGGGGCAGGGATACAAGAGACCCAGTACTTC CASSVGAGIQETQYF
TRBJ1-5 - TRBV10-2 TRBD1 TGCGCCAGCAGTGAGGACAGGGGGTACGCGCCCCAGCATTTT CASSEDRGYAPQHF
TRBJ2-1 - TRBV21-1 - TGTGCCAGGGCGGGGGCTAGCGGGAGTGTCTACAATGAGCAGTTCTTC CARAGASGSVYNEQFF
TRBJ2-2 - TRBV5-1 TRBD2 TGCGCCAGCGAGCTTGGTGCGGGAGGCACCGGGGAGCTGTTTTTT CASELGAGGTGELFF
TRBJ2-7 - TRBV28 TRBD2 TGTGCCAGCAGTGCCCCCAGCAGCGGGAGATTCCCTTACGAGCAGTACTTC CASSAPSSGRFPYEQYF
TRBJ2-3 - TRBV29-1 TRBD2 TGCAGCGTTGCTTGGACTAGTTCCACAGATACGCAGTATTTT CSVAWTSSTDTQYF
TRBJ2-5 - TRBV18 - TGTGCCAGCTCACCGAACACAGTGTCCCAAGAGACCCAGTACTTC CASSPNTVSQETQYF
TRBJ2-3 - TRBV5-1 TRBD2 TGCGCCAGCAGACGGGGGACTAGCGGCACAGATACGCAGTATTTT CASRRGTSGTDTQYF
TRBJ1-2 - TRBV7-9 TRBD1 TGTGCCAGCAGCTCCGGGACAGGGCACTATGGCTACACCTTC CASSSGTGHYGYTF
TRBJ2-1 - TRBV4-1 - TGCGCCAGCAGCCAAATGGGCAGTTACAATGAGCAGTTCTTC CASSQMGSYNEQFF
TRBJ1-2 once TRBV5-1 - TGCGCCAGCAGCTTGGACGGTGAAACCACGGAGGGTTTGGGGGGCTACACCTTC CASSLDGETTEGLGGYTF
TRBJ2-5 - TRBV9 TRBD2 TGTGCCAGCAGCGTAGGCGGGGGTAAAGAGACCCAGTACTTC CASSVGGGKETQYF
TRBJ1-5 - TRBV19 TRBD1 TGTGCCAGTAGTGTGGGACAGGGCAATCAGCCCCAGCATTTT CASSVGQGNQPQHF
TRBJ2-5 - TRBV5-1 - TGCGCCAGCAATCTTATGGGGGCAGGAGGAGAGACCCAGTACTTC CASNLMGAGGETQYF
TRBJ1-2 - TRBV4-1 - TGCGCCAGCAGCCATCAGTCGCATGGCTACACCTTC CASSHQSHGYTF
TRBJ1-3 - TRBV25-1 TRBD1 TGTGCCAGCAGTGAACCCCGGACAGGGGCGGGTGGAAACACCATATATTTT CASSEPRTGAGGNTIYF
TRBJ2-2 - TRBV9 - TGTGCCAGCACCGTAGAGGGCAGGGGATACACCGGGGAGCTGTTTTTT CASTVEGRGYTGELFF
TRBJ2-1 - TRBV30 TRBD1 TGTGCCTGGGGCTGGGGACAGGGGAAAAATGAGCAGTTCTTC CAWGWGQGKNEQFF
TRBJ1-5 - TRBV28 - TGTGCCAGCAGTTTAATGGACTTCGGGCAGCCCCAGCATTTT CASSLMDFGQPQHF
TRBJ2-5 - TRBV20-1 - TGCAGTGCCCGCCGGGGGGAGACCCAGTACTTC CSARRGETQYF
TRBJ2-5 - TRBV6-1 - TGTGCCAGCAGCGAGAATCTTGGGACCCAGTACTTC CASSENLGTQYF
TRBJ2-7 - TRBV30 TRBD1 TGTGCCTGGAGTCCACAGGGGGCATCCGAGCAGTACTTC CAWSPQGASEQYF
TRBJ2-7 - TRBV10-3 TRBD1 TGTGCCATCAGTGACAGGGGGCGCTACGAGCAGTACTTC CAISDRGRYEQYF